A single sample gave rise to the 3 T cell receptor beta chains below, sequenced in a study of control samples from healthy donors and cancer patients. The repertoire was sequenced with immunoSEQ multiplex PCR; TCRdb's copy has only in-frame clones and lacks some. The table shows roughly 51,000 clones, with roughly 90% occurring only once. The sequencing sample was made of PBMCs. The receptors shown here come from a man between 35 and 55 years old with colorectal cancer.

The V and J genes are TRBV7-2 and TRBJ1-1; possibly TRBD1 for D (6 bases). Trimming removed 5 bases from V and 0 bases from J, with 10 bases in between. CDR3 size: 14 residues. The germline CDR1 and CDR2 sequences are SGHTA and FQGNSA. The CDR3 region is CASSPGQLNTEAFF. The CDR3, as DNA: TGTGCCAGCAGCCCGGGACAACTGAACACTGAAGCTTTCTTT.

A single count supports this clone. The genes are TRBV27 and TRBJ2-7; 11 bases are shared with TRBD2. Trimming cost V 2 bases and J 4 bases; bases outside gene matches: 7. Germline-derived CDR1 and CDR2 are MNHEY and SMNVEV (reference sequence). There are 16 residues in the CDR3. The CDR3 region is CASSLTPGLAVYEQYF. The CDR3 nucleotides read TGTGCCAGCAGTTTAACTCCGGGACTAGCGGTTTACGAGCAGTACTTC.

This clone was counted between two and nine times. This sequence joins TRBV28 and TRBJ1-1, with D hard to call. The germline gives CDR1 MDHEN, CDR2 SYDVKM. The V end was cut by 8 bases, the J end by 0 bases, with 19 bases between. This CDR3 spans 16 amino acids. CDR3 amino acids: CASCSPPSSLNTEAFF. CDR3 DNA sequence: TGTGCCAGCTGTTCCCCCCCCTCATCGCTGAACACTGAAGCTTTCTTT.